Listed below are T cell receptor beta chains from one sample, sequenced in a study of beta chain features in type 1 diabetes. Generated by immunoSEQ multiplex PCR, the TCRdb table keeps only in-frame clones and is missing some. This table holds a few hundred thousand clones, 20% found once. The specimen was naive CD4+ T cells from blood. The source is a woman aged 35 to 49 with type 1 diabetes. CDR3s include the opening cysteine and the closing phenylalanine or tryptophan. Fields, in order: J gene, clone size, D gene, V gene, CDR3 protein, CDR3 DNA. The D gene is left open where the match is weak. Some rows have no size entry. The others give once, few or many, or a class for an expanded clone.

j_gene: TRBJ1-2; abundance: .; d_gene: TRBD1; v_gene: TRBV27; CDR3aa: CASRGQASLYGYTF; CDR3nt: TGTGCCAGCAGAGGACAGGCATCCTTATATGGCTACACCTTC
j_gene: TRBJ1-4; abundance: .; d_gene: .; v_gene: TRBV15; CDR3aa: CATSRRGSNEKLFF; CDR3nt: TGTGCCACCAGCAGGAGGGGGAGTAATGAAAAACTGTTTTTT
j_gene: TRBJ2-1; abundance: few; d_gene: TRBD1; v_gene: TRBV7-8; CDR3aa: CASSPRADRGFYEQFF; CDR3nt: TGTGCCAGCAGCCCTAGGGCGGACAGGGGATTCTATGAGCAGTTCTTC
j_gene: TRBJ1-1; abundance: .; d_gene: .; v_gene: TRBV28; CDR3aa: CASSPIGDTEAFF; CDR3nt: TGTGCCAGCAGCCCCATCGGGGACACTGAAGCTTTCTTT
j_gene: TRBJ2-2; abundance: .; d_gene: TRBD2; v_gene: TRBV29-1; CDR3aa: CSVQRERWTGELFF; CDR3nt: TGCAGCGTCCAGCGGGAGCGGTGGACCGGGGAGCTGTTTTTT
j_gene: TRBJ2-5; abundance: .; d_gene: .; v_gene: TRBV25-1; CDR3aa: CASSGQQAYQETQYF; CDR3nt: TGTGCCAGCAGTGGGCAACAGGCTTATCAAGAGACCCAGTACTTC
j_gene: TRBJ2-7; abundance: .; d_gene: .; v_gene: TRBV7-9; CDR3aa: CASSIHTPYEQYF; CDR3nt: TGTGCCAGCAGTATACATACCCCCTACGAGCAGTACTTC
j_gene: TRBJ2-2; abundance: .; d_gene: .; v_gene: TRBV5-6; CDR3aa: CASRHTPDTVTGELFF; CDR3nt: TGTGCCAGCAGACACACCCCGGACACGGTCACCGGGGAGCTGTTTTTT
j_gene: TRBJ2-7; abundance: few; d_gene: .; v_gene: TRBV20-1; CDR3aa: CSVRFTYEQYF; CDR3nt: TGCAGTGTCCGGTTCACCTACGAGCAGTACTTC
j_gene: TRBJ2-1; abundance: .; d_gene: .; v_gene: TRBV28; CDR3aa: CASRSGSSYNEQFF; CDR3nt: TGTGCCAGCAGGAGCGGTAGCTCCTACAATGAGCAGTTCTTC
j_gene: TRBJ2-7; abundance: few; d_gene: TRBD2; v_gene: TRBV15; CDR3aa: CATRTSGGYEQYF; CDR3nt: TGTGCCACCAGGACTAGCGGAGGATACGAGCAGTACTTC
j_gene: TRBJ2-5; abundance: few; d_gene: .; v_gene: TRBV20-1; CDR3aa: CSASMETQYF; CDR3nt: TGCAGTGCCAGTATGGAGACCCAGTACTTC
j_gene: TRBJ1-5; abundance: .; d_gene: .; v_gene: TRBV18; CDR3aa: CASSPGQENQPQHF; CDR3nt: TGTGCCAGCTCACCAGGTCAGGAAAATCAGCCCCAGCATTTT
j_gene: TRBJ2-2; abundance: .; d_gene: TRBD1; v_gene: TRBV5-1; CDR3aa: CASSRARQGTGELFF; CDR3nt: TGCGCCAGCAGCCGCGCCAGACAGGGCACCGGGGAGCTGTTTTTT
j_gene: TRBJ2-5; abundance: few; d_gene: .; v_gene: TRBV15; CDR3aa: CATSRGANPRGETQYF; CDR3nt: TGTGCCACCAGCAGAGGTGCCAACCCTAGAGGGGAGACCCAGTACTTC
j_gene: TRBJ2-5; abundance: .; d_gene: TRBD2; v_gene: TRBV18; CDR3aa: CASSPQSLAGEETQYF; CDR3nt: TGTGCCAGCTCACCACAAAGTCTAGCGGGTGAAGAGACCCAGTACTTC
j_gene: TRBJ1-3; abundance: .; d_gene: .; v_gene: TRBV29-1; CDR3aa: CSVAGSGNTIYF; CDR3nt: TGCAGCGTTGCAGGGTCTGGAAACACCATATATTTT
j_gene: TRBJ1-1; abundance: .; d_gene: .; v_gene: TRBV18; CDR3aa: CASSPEQGNTEAFF; CDR3nt: TGTGCCAGCTCACCGGAACAGGGGAACACTGAAGCTTTCTTT
j_gene: TRBJ2-1; abundance: few; d_gene: .; v_gene: TRBV5-4; CDR3aa: CASSFPRTDNEQFF; CDR3nt: TGTGCCAGCAGCTTCCCGCGGACAGACAATGAGCAGTTCTTC
j_gene: TRBJ1-1; abundance: few; d_gene: .; v_gene: TRBV5-1; CDR3aa: CASSILGQTNTEAFF; CDR3nt: TGCGCCAGCAGCATACTTGGACAGACGAACACTGAAGCTTTCTTT
j_gene: TRBJ1-5; abundance: few; d_gene: .; v_gene: TRBV6-4; CDR3aa: CASSEQSSNQPQHF; CDR3nt: TGTGCCAGCAGTGAACAATCTAGCAATCAGCCCCAGCATTTT
j_gene: TRBJ1-1; abundance: .; d_gene: .; v_gene: TRBV2; CDR3aa: CASLGRLNTEAFF; CDR3nt: TGTGCCAGCCTGGGGCGGCTGAACACTGAAGCTTTCTTT
j_gene: TRBJ1-2; abundance: .; d_gene: .; v_gene: TRBV5-1; CDR3aa: CASSLAGSFPINGYTF; CDR3nt: TGCGCCAGCAGCTTGGCCGGGAGTTTCCCAATTAATGGCTACACCTTC
j_gene: TRBJ1-2; abundance: .; d_gene: TRBD1; v_gene: TRBV29-1; CDR3aa: CSVEDRARYGYTF; CDR3nt: TGCAGCGTTGAGGACAGGGCTCGCTATGGCTACACCTTC
j_gene: TRBJ2-6; abundance: .; d_gene: TRBD1; v_gene: TRBV7-8; CDR3aa: CASSIRQGTGANVLTF; CDR3nt: TGTGCCAGCAGCATTCGACAGGGGACTGGGGCCAACGTCCTGACTTTC
j_gene: TRBJ2-5; abundance: .; d_gene: TRBD1; v_gene: TRBV7-2; CDR3aa: CASSLWTGIETQYF; CDR3nt: TGTGCCAGCAGCCTGTGGACAGGGATAGAGACCCAGTACTTC